The 4 T cell receptor beta chains below come from one sample, sequenced in a study of T-cell reconstitution after alpha-beta-depleted transplantation in children. Unique molecular identifiers were used in preparing the TCRbeta library. TCRdb re-derived calls from the PCR reads in MiXCR, one entry per CDR3 protein. In the table there are around 500,000 distinct CDR3 sequences, roughly an eighth of which are singletons. The starting material was PBMCs from the stem cell graft donor, obtained from the stem cell graft. These TCRs come from a human donor who donated a stem cell graft to a child with combined immunodeficiency.

The V and J genes are TRBV4-3 and TRBJ2-5, with 11 bases aligning to TRBD2. CDR1 is LGHNA and CDR2 is YSLEER in the germline V gene. The CDR3 length is 15 residues. Trimming removed 1 base from V and 5 bases from J; junction bases left unmatched: 3. The CDR3 region is CASSQGTSGLETQYF. The CDR3 DNA is TGCGCCAGCAGCCAAGGGACTAGCGGGTTGGAGACCCAGTACTTC.

In its sample, this clonotype was seen a few times. Germline is not matched at one junction end, which may reflect a read error. The rearrangement links TRBV7-7 to TRBJ2-5; 7 nucleotides agree with TRBD2. CDR3 length: 18 amino acids. Germline V lookup: CDR1 SSHAT, CDR2 FNYEAQ (reference sequence). The CDR3: CASSLAGASGTVQETQYF. The CDR3 coding sequence is TGTGCTAGCAGCTTAGCCGGGGCTAGCGGAACAGTCCAAGAGACCCAGTACTTC.

This clonotype was recorded many times. The rearrangement joins TRBV7-2 to TRBJ2-1, with 10 positions matching TRBD2. Germline V gene lookup returns CDR1 SGHTA and CDR2 FQGNSA. The CDR3 runs 15 residues. With V trimmed by 5 bases and J by 9 bases, 10 bases remained unmatched. CDR3 sequence: CASSHSGRQRGEQFF. The CDR3 DNA follows: TGTGCCAGCAGCCATAGCGGGAGGCAGAGAGGTGAGCAGTTCTTC.

The chain joins TRBV27 to TRBJ2-3; TRBD2 agrees at 8 bases. The J segment lost 2 bases and the V segment lost 2 bases, leaving 9 bases of the junction unmatched. The CDR3 runs to 17 residues. Germline CDR1 and CDR2: MNHEY and SMNVEV (reference sequence). CDR3 region: CASSLIGLAGITDTQYF. The CDR3, as DNA: TGTGCCAGCAGTTTAATTGGTCTAGCGGGTATCACAGATACGCAGTATTTT.